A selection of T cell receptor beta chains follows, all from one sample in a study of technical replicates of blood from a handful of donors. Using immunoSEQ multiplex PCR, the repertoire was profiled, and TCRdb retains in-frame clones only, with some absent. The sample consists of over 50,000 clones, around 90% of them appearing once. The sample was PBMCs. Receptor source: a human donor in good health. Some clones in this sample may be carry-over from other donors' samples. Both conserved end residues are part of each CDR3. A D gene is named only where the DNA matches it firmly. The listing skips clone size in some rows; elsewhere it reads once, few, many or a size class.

CASSTGTSGTYEQYF TGTGCCAGCAGTACCGGGACTAGCGGAACCTACGAGCAGTACTTC TRBJ2-7 - TRBD2 TRBV6-5
CAWSVRGLSNQPQHF TGTGCCTGGAGTGTAAGGGGACTTAGCAATCAGCCCCAGCATTTT TRBJ1-5 - - TRBV30
CASSPRGGYEQYF TGTGCCAGCAGCCCCCGAGGAGGCTACGAGCAGTACTTC TRBJ2-7 - - TRBV7-2
CSASRPGEQYF TGCAGTGCTAGTCGGCCGGGGGAGCAGTACTTC TRBJ2-7 - - TRBV20-1
CASRKNSNSPLHF TGTGCCAGCAGGAAGAACAGTAATTCACCCCTCCACTTT TRBJ1-6 - - TRBV7-9
CASSLRFSGETQYF TGTGCCAGCAGCCTAAGGTTTAGCGGGGAGACCCAGTACTTC TRBJ2-5 once TRBD2 TRBV11-2
CASSAEGAPNQPQHF TGTGCCAGTAGTGCCGAAGGGGCCCCGAATCAGCCCCAGCATTTT TRBJ1-5 - - TRBV19
CASGLMWGGTEAFF TGTGCTAGTGGTTTGATGTGGGGGGGAACTGAAGCTTTCTTT TRBJ1-1 - - TRBV12-5
CASSFNPGPLENEQYF TGTGCCAGCAGCTTCAATCCGGGTCCCCTGGAGAACGAGCAGTACTTC TRBJ2-7 - - TRBV7-8
CASRQRTGSGQFF TGTGCCAGCAGGCAGAGGACAGGGTCGGGGCAGTTCTTC TRBJ2-1 - TRBD1 TRBV6-6
CASSVSGTGREKLFF TGTGCCAGCAGCGTATCCGGGACAGGGCGTGAAAAACTGTTTTTT TRBJ1-4 - TRBD1 TRBV9
CASSLTGQANTEAFF TGTGCCAGCAGCTTAACAGGGCAAGCGAACACTGAAGCTTTCTTT TRBJ1-1 - - TRBV7-9
CASSQDQILRPGDNEQFF TGTGCCAGCAGCCAAGACCAAATATTAAGGCCCGGAGACAATGAGCAGTTCTTC TRBJ2-1 once - TRBV4-2
CASSEYSRGEQYF TGTGCCAGCAGTGAATACTCCCGGGGCGAGCAGTACTTC TRBJ2-7 - - TRBV25-1
CAGNVGTGGGYGYTF TGTGCCGGTAACGTCGGCACCGGGGGAGGCTATGGCTACACCTTC TRBJ1-2 - - TRBV7-2
CASSYPGTVIYEQYF TGTGCCAGCAGTTATCCCGGGACAGTGATCTACGAGCAGTACTTC TRBJ2-7 - TRBD1 TRBV7-8
CASSLALVWGDRSNYGYTF TGTGCCAGCAGCTTAGCGTTGGTGTGGGGGGACAGAAGTAACTATGGCTACACCTTC TRBJ1-2 - TRBD1 TRBV7-8
CASSEGASGSSYEQYF TGCGCCAGCAGCGAAGGGGCTAGCGGCAGCTCCTACGAGCAGTACTTC TRBJ2-7 once TRBD2 TRBV4-3
CASSQDPGLAGGDEQFF TGTGCCAGCAGCCAGGACCCGGGGCTAGCGGGGGGGGACGAGCAGTTCTTC TRBJ2-1 - TRBD2 TRBV4-2
CASSLEAQGAGGYTF TGCGCCAGCAGCTTAGAGGCACAGGGTGCAGGGGGCTACACCTTC TRBJ1-2 - - TRBV5-1
CASSRDRGHYGYTF TGTGCCAGCAGCCGGGACAGGGGTCACTATGGCTACACCTTC TRBJ1-2 few TRBD1 TRBV7-2
CASSQDRNYGYTF TGTGCCAGCTCACAGGACAGAAACTATGGCTACACCTTC TRBJ1-2 few - TRBV18
CASSSRTVTNEKLFF TGTGCCAGCAGTTCCCGTACTGTAACTAATGAAAAACTGTTTTTT TRBJ1-4 - - TRBV6-5
CASSVITGSSSYEQYF TGTGCCAGCAGCGTTATTACAGGGTCAAGCTCCTACGAGCAGTACTTC TRBJ2-7 - - TRBV9
CASSLSSSGSSYEQYF TGCGCCAGCAGCCTCTCGTCTAGCGGGAGCTCCTACGAGCAGTACTTC TRBJ2-7 once TRBD2 TRBV4-1
CASSQVSWGLFEKLFF TGTGCCAGCAGCCAAGTCTCCTGGGGGCTATTTGAAAAACTGTTTTTT TRBJ1-4 once - TRBV4-2
CASSEVSTNWEQFF TGTGCCAGCAGTGAAGTTTCAACTAACTGGGAGCAGTTCTTC TRBJ2-1 - - TRBV6-1
CASSQGRGGNTEAFF TGCGCCAGCAGCCAAGGACGGGGGGGGAACACTGAAGCTTTCTTT TRBJ1-1 - - TRBV4-1
CASIGSGANVLTF TGTGCCAGCATCGGGAGTGGGGCCAACGTCCTGACTTTC TRBJ2-6 - - TRBV2
CASSYIAGTQETQYF TGTGCCAGCAGCTATATAGCGGGAACCCAAGAGACCCAGTACTTC TRBJ2-5 - TRBD2 TRBV7-2
CASSLLTVSYNEQFF TGTGCCAGCAGCTTACTCACAGTCTCCTACAATGAGCAGTTCTTC TRBJ2-1 - - TRBV7-9
CAISLGQKNTEAFF TGTGCCATCAGCTTGGGACAGAAGAACACTGAAGCTTTCTTT TRBJ1-1 - TRBD1 TRBV10-3
CASSLSGGAHTEAFF TGTGCCAGCAGTCTCAGTGGGGGGGCACACACTGAAGCTTTCTTT TRBJ1-1 once - TRBV27
CASSLMGAGEQYF TGCGCCAGCAGCTTGATGGGGGCGGGCGAGCAGTACTTC TRBJ2-7 - - TRBV5-1
CASSPRQGSSYNSPLHF TGTGCCAGCAGCCCCCGACAGGGGTCCTCCTATAATTCACCCCTCCACTTT TRBJ1-6 - TRBD1 TRBV14
CASSGTGGKVEYGYTF TGTGCCAGCAGCGGGACAGGGGGCAAGGTGGAGTATGGCTACACCTTC TRBJ1-2 - TRBD1 TRBV7-2
CASSEEDRGNTEAFF TGTGCCAGCAGCGAGGAGGACAGGGGAAACACTGAAGCTTTCTTT TRBJ1-1 few TRBD1 TRBV9
CASSGRLAGDYEQYF TGTGCCAGCAGTGGGAGACTAGCGGGGGACTACGAGCAGTACTTC TRBJ2-7 - TRBD2 TRBV25-1
CASSPPDSFGNTIYF TGTGCCAGCTCACCACCGGACAGTTTCGGAAACACCATATATTTT TRBJ1-3 - - TRBV18
CASSLAPGQGVKSPLHF TGTGCCAGCAGCTTGGCCCCGGGCCAGGGCGTCAAGTCACCCCTCCACTTT TRBJ1-6 once - TRBV5-8
CASSGSGVEKLFF TGTGCCAGCAGTGGGAGCGGGGTTGAAAAACTGTTTTTT TRBJ1-4 - - TRBV2
CASSPYSSEQYF TGTGCCAGCAGCCCATACAGCTCCGAGCAGTACTTC TRBJ2-7 few - TRBV7-2
CASSQEPGGQPQHF TGCGCCAGCAGCCAGGAACCCGGGGGTCAGCCCCAGCATTTT TRBJ1-5 - - TRBV4-3
CASSGKDPGYEQYF TGTGCCAGCTCAGGAAAGGATCCGGGCTACGAGCAGTACTTC TRBJ2-7 - - TRBV18
CASSSVAEGTGELFF TGTGCCAGCAGTTCGGTAGCGGAGGGCACCGGGGAGCTGTTTTTT TRBJ2-2 - - TRBV27
CASSSLAVRTDTQYF TGCGCCAGCAGCTCTTTAGCGGTCCGCACAGATACGCAGTATTTT TRBJ2-3 once - TRBV5-1
CASSTRPGTSKETQYF TGCGCCAGCAGCACACGTCCCGGGACTAGCAAAGAGACCCAGTACTTC TRBJ2-5 - TRBD2 TRBV5-1
CASSPGAGGLHEQFF TGTGCCAGCTCACCAGGGGCGGGGGGGCTTCATGAGCAGTTCTTC TRBJ2-1 - TRBD2 TRBV18
CASSEPGISNQPQHF TGTGCCAGCAGTGAACCAGGGATAAGCAATCAGCCCCAGCATTTT TRBJ1-5 - - TRBV6-1
CASSLEGGGYTF TGCGCCAGCAGCTTGGAGGGAGGAGGCTACACCTTC TRBJ1-2 - - TRBV5-1
CASSQDNRGVTDTQYF TGCGCCAGCAGCCAAGATAACAGGGGGGTCACAGATACGCAGTATTTT TRBJ2-3 once TRBD1 TRBV4-3
CASSLGQGETPLHF TGTGCCAGCAGCTTGGGACAGGGGGAGACACCCCTCCACTTT TRBJ1-6 - TRBD1 TRBV7-9
CASSPGVAVFQETQYF TGTGCCAGTAGTCCCGGGGTAGCAGTGTTCCAAGAGACCCAGTACTTC TRBJ2-5 - - TRBV19
CASSGDGQGLNGYTF TGTGCCAGCAGCGGAGACGGACAGGGGCTTAATGGCTACACCTTC TRBJ1-2 few TRBD1 TRBV7-9
CASSQAAGGYNEQFF TGTGCCAGCAGTCAGGCCGCTGGGGGGTACAATGAGCAGTTCTTC TRBJ2-1 medium-sized - TRBV5-4
CASSLGGGIQETQYF TGTGCCAGCAGCTTAGGCGGGGGGATCCAAGAGACCCAGTACTTC TRBJ2-5 - TRBD2 TRBV7-8
CASSPRGAYNQPQHF TGTGCCAGCAGCCCCCGGGGGGCATACAATCAGCCCCAGCATTTT TRBJ1-5 - - TRBV9